A single sample is the source of the 18 T cell receptor beta chains below, sequenced in a study of beta chain features in type 1 diabetes. Study results and limitations: Type 1 diabetes patients had TCRB CDR3s that were shorter (moderately but significantly so) in all four CD4+ subsets.

The sequenced template was cDNA made from the entire isolated RNA. The table came from immunoSEQ multiplex PCR; TCRdb's copy has only in-frame clones and leaves some out. This table has roughly 730,000 clones, under 15% appearing once. No antigen is known for these receptors. Material for sequencing was naive CD4+ T cells from blood. These TCRs come from a man younger than 35 with type 1 diabetes.

The V call is TRBV25-1, the J call TRBJ2-5; D could derive from TRBD1 or TRBD2 (5 bases each). The CDR3 loop spans 14 amino acids. Germline CDR1 is MGHDK and CDR2 is SYGVNS. V lost 1 base and J 5 bases, leaving 11 bases between the germline ends. The CDR3 here is CASSEWGIGETQYF. The CDR3 region has the DNA TGTGCCAGCAGTGAATGGGGGATAGGGGAGACCCAGTACTTC.

Only a few counts were recorded for this clone. The V gene is TRBV13, the J gene TRBJ2-6; TRBD1 aligns across 10 bases. The CDR3 is 17 amino acids. J lost 4 bases, V lost 7 bases, and 10 bases had no gene match. Germline loops: CDR1 PRHDT, CDR2 FYEKMQ (reference sequence). The CDR3, as DNA: TGTGCCAGCACCTGGGGGACAGGGGCGGCCGGGGCCAACGTCCTGACTTTC. Translating gives CASTWGTGAAGANVLTF.

This clone was recorded a few times. The CDR3 DNA follows: TGTGCCTGGACTAGCGGGGGGTTTCTGTTCTTC. Protein sequence: CAWTSGGFLFF. The J gene is TRBJ2-1, the V gene TRBV30, with 11 nucleotides matching TRBD2. The CDR3 sequence is 11 residues long. Germline V gene lookup returns CDR1 GTSNPN and CDR2 SVGIG (reference sequence). V lost 4 bases and J lost 15; bases outside the gene matches: 5. Looking up the rest from reference TRBV30 and TRBJ2-1 gives the full variable domain: SQTIHQWPATLVQPVGSPLSLECTVEGTSNPNLYWYRQAAGRGLQLLFYSVGIGQISSEVPQNLSASRPQDRQFILSSKKLLLSDSGFYLCAWTSGGFLFFGPGTRLTVL.

This sequence joins TRBV7-9 and TRBJ2-1; no firm D call. Trimming left V 2 bases short and J 10 bases short, with 12 bases between. Per germline, CDR1 SEHNR and CDR2 FQNEAQ (reference sequence). The CDR3 loop spans 13 amino acids. The CDR3 DNA follows: TGTGCCAGCAGCTTAAACATTCCCTACGAGCAGTTCTTC. This gives the protein CASSLNIPYEQFF.

The gene calls are TRBV19 and TRBJ2-1, with TRBD1 matching over 12 bases. There are 15 residues in the CDR3. Germline CDR1 is LNHDA and CDR2 is SQIVND (reference sequence). V trimming: 3 bases; J trimming: 5 bases; junction bases outside the gene matches: 2. The CDR3 DNA reads TGTGCCAGTAGTATGGGACAGGGGGCTCACAATGAGCAGTTCTTC. Translated, it gives CASSMGQGAHNEQFF.

This rearrangement joins TRBV5-1 to TRBJ2-7; D remains unclear. CDR3 size: 15 residues. CDR1 SGHRS and CDR2 YFSETQ come from the germline V gene. V was shortened by 1 base and J by 0 bases, with 11 bases between the two germline ends. The CDR3 region is CASSLSLVGSYEQYF. The CDR3 DNA follows: TGCGCCAGCAGCTTGTCCCTAGTCGGCTCCTACGAGCAGTACTTC.

This clone was seen a few times. In nucleotides, the CDR3 is TGTGCCAGCAGTCCCGGGGGACAGGGGAATTTAGTGCAGTACTTC. Residues: CASSPGGQGNLVQYF. The genes are TRBV6-6 and TRBJ2-7, with 10 bases identical to TRBD1. CDR1 is MNHNY and CDR2 is SVGAGI in the germline V gene (reference sequence). After removal of 5 bases from V and 9 bases from J, the junction contained 13 bases not matched to a gene. The length of the CDR3 is 15 residues.

The chain carries TRBV6-1 and TRBJ1-1; possibly TRBD1 for D (5 bases). This CDR3 has 15 residues. V shed 5 bases and J shed 5 bases, with 18 bases lying between them. CDR1 MNHNS and CDR2 SASEGT come from the germline V gene. The CDR3 loop is CASSIRPGRETEAFF. The CDR3 DNA is TGTGCCAGCAGTATAAGACCAGGGAGGGAGACTGAAGCTTTCTTT.

J is TRBJ2-3 and V is TRBV27; TRBD2 aligns across 12 bases. The CDR3 length is 15 residues. Germline trimming cut 4 bases from V and 2 bases from J; bases unmatched to any gene: 1. Germline CDR1 MNHEY, CDR2 SMNVEV (reference sequence). CDR3 DNA sequence: TGTGCCAGCAGTTCTAGCGGGGGGGACACAGATACGCAGTATTTT. This encodes CASSSSGGDTDTQYF.

This clone was counted between two and nine times. V usage is TRBV25-1 and J usage is TRBJ2-5, with 10 bases identical to TRBD2. Germline assignment: CDR1 MGHDK and CDR2 SYGVNS. V was pared by 3 bases and J by 2 bases, with 9 bases of the junction left unmatched. This CDR3 region has 17 residues. The CDR3 DNA sequence: TGTGCCAGCAGTGAGGCTAGCGGGGGATCGCTACAAGAGACCCAGTACTTC. This translates into CASSEASGGSLQETQYF.

This clone showed up just a few times. CDR3: CASSIDRGGTDTQYF. The CDR3, as DNA: TGTGCCAGCAGCATCGACAGGGGAGGAACAGATACGCAGTATTTT. The rearrangement uses TRBV7-2 and TRBJ2-3, with TRBD1 identical over 8 bases. The CDR3 covers 15 residues. Germline V lookup: CDR1 SGHTA, CDR2 FQGNSA. Trimming cost V 5 bases and J 3 bases; bases outside gene matches: 7. Full variable domain (remainder filled in from reference TRBV7-2 and TRBJ2-3): GAGVSQSPSNKVTEKGKDVELRCDPISGHTALYWYRQSLGQGLEFLIYFQGNSAPDKSGLPSDRFSAERTGGSVSTLTIQRTQQEDSAVYLCASSIDRGGTDTQYFGPGTRLTVL.

V and J are TRBV7-9 and TRBJ1-1, with 8 bases aligning to TRBD1. In germline, CDR1 is SEHNR, CDR2 FQNEAQ (reference sequence). With V trimmed by 5 bases and J by 1 base, 6 bases remained unmatched. This CDR3 comprises 15 residues. This chain's CDR3 is CASSLTGTGNTEAFF. The CDR3 DNA follows: TGTGCCAGCAGCCTAACCGGGACAGGGAACACTGAAGCTTTCTTT.

This clone turned up a few times. At the DNA level, this CDR3 is encoded by other sequences in the same sample as well. The chain is built from TRBV30 and TRBJ1-1, with D unclear. The CDR3 is made up of 11 amino acids. Germline assignment: CDR1 GTSNPN and CDR2 SVGIG (reference sequence). V lost 3 bases to trimming and J lost 6 bases, with 8 bases between them. CDR3 protein: CAWSVGAEAFF. For the CDR3, the DNA is TGTGCCTGGAGCGTCGGCGCTGAAGCTTTCTTT.

V is TRBV14 and J is TRBJ2-7, with D unclear. Trimming took 1 base from V and 6 from J, leaving 7 bases between them. Germline-derived CDR1 and CDR2 are SGHDN and FVKESK. The CDR3 totals 12 residues. The CDR3 DNA sequence: TGTGCCAGCAGCCAAGGGCGGACCGAGCAGTACTTC. Amino acid sequence: CASSQGRTEQYF.

The genes are TRBV4-1 and TRBJ2-1, with 9 bases fitting TRBD2. V trimming: 4 bases; J trimming: 5 bases; junction bases outside the gene matches: 6. The CDR3 consists of 15 residues. Germline CDR1 reads MGHRA; CDR2 reads YSYEKL. The DNA for the CDR3 is TGCGCCAGCAGCCTGGGACTAGCTAGCAACAATGAGCAGTTCTTC. This codes for CASSLGLASNNEQFF.

The rearrangement uses TRBV7-9 and TRBJ1-2; D not resolved. The CDR3 has 15 amino acids. Germline V lookup: CDR1 SEHNR, CDR2 FQNEAQ (reference sequence). V was shortened by 8 bases and J by 2 bases, with 18 bases between the two germline ends. The CDR3 region is CASANLRGPNYGYTF. The CDR3, as DNA: TGTGCCAGCGCAAACCTCCGCGGACCCAACTATGGCTACACCTTC.

In this sample, this clone turned up a few times. The J gene is TRBJ2-2, the V gene TRBV11-2; 11 positions match TRBD1. Trimming at V came to 1 base and at J to 5 bases, leaving 3 bases not matched to a gene. Germline assignment: CDR1 SGHAT and CDR2 FQNNGV. The CDR3 is 16 amino acids. The CDR3 DNA follows: TGTGCCAGCAGCTTAGCTGGGACAGGGGGTACCGGGGAGCTGTTTTTT. The encoded protein is CASSLAGTGGTGELFF.

The chain employs TRBV20-1 and TRBJ2-7, with D perhaps given as TRBD1 or TRBD2 (5 bases each). This CDR3 contains 11 residues. Germline CDR1 is DFQATT and CDR2 is SNEGSKA (reference sequence). V lost 1 base and J lost 9, with 10 bases in between. The CDR3 nucleotides read TGCAGTGCTAGAGGGGGACCTGCGCAGTACTTC. Protein sequence: CSARGGPAQYF.